A few counts support the clone carrying this TCR beta chain. What it recognizes is unknown. V was trimmed by 5 bases and J by 0 bases, leaving 10 bases between them. The CDR3 is 14 amino acids. The germline gives CDR1 SGHVS, CDR2 FQNEAQ. This sample is part of a study of vaccination and CD4 T cells after COVID-19. Indicated treatment: roughly 10-day PBMC culture with coronavirus spike peptide pools or control peptides (ViraFEST assay). Researchers used the Oncomine TCR Beta short-read assay to sequence DNA from cultured CD4+ T cells. From the PCR reads, TCRdb called clonotypes with MiXCR, one entry per CDR3 protein. The repertoire has about 5,500 distinct CDR3 sequences, around 30% of them found once; the top ten carry approximately 21%.

The sequences come from CD4+ T cells from blood, cultured in vitro, collected after SARS-CoV-2 vaccination. The source is a human donor who had recovered from COVID-19. This rearrangement joins TRBV7-8 to TRBJ1-1; a weak D match, TRBD1 (5 bases). CDR3 protein: CASSRGAVNTEAFF. In DNA, the CDR3 is TGTGCCAGCAGCCGAGGGGCCGTGAACACTGAAGCTTTCTTT.